Sequencing of this T cell receptor beta chain was carried out in a study of T cells expressing NK-cell markers. Study in general: Serological testing identified seven of the eight sequenced donors as HCMV-seropositive and one as seronegative.

Note on this clonotype: The antigen remains unidentified.

TCRdb reprocessed the 5' RACE reads, keeping one entry per CDR3 protein, no DNA. The table for this sample gives around 380,000 distinct CDR3 sequences. Study outcomes and limitations: Expanded NKG2C+ T cell clones were not confirmed as HCMV-specific. Four donors showed these clonotypes also leading the CD3+CD56-NKG2C+ fraction.

The CDR3 extends over 14 amino acids. The V gene's germline CDR1 is SGHRS and CDR2 YFSETQ. Sequencing used blood T cells: a sorted CD56 or NKG2C T cell subset, CD4+ or CD8+ T cells, or bulk PBMC T cells (not recorded which). This chain connects TRBV5-1 to TRBJ2-1; there is no DNA to check the TCRdb D call of TRBD1. The sequence came from a woman aged 45-65 years in good health. The CDR3 protein is CASSFNGIHNEQFF.